This entry concerns a single T cell receptor beta chain. Its antigen is not yet known. Base qualities are not at hand, and no much larger clone is one base apart. These data originate in a study of T cell responses to AZD1222 COVID-19 vaccine (dated by TCRdb to the early 2020s). Study-level background: TCR sequencing covered 230 to 250 trial participants: 207 given two doses of AZD1222 and 26 given two doses of MenACWY control vaccine. Enrollment into the trials was organized by age into subgroups of 18-55, 56-69 and 70-plus years, and those subgroups contained roughly 150, 30 and 60 TCR-sequenced participants, respectively. Study-level results and caveats: Because no day 14 peak-response samples were available, repertoires were characterized only after the peak T cell response. The 56-69-year group was small, and its depth increase did not reach significance, likely because of low power. Only six AZD1222 recipients were SARS-CoV-2 seropositive at baseline, limiting conclusions about previously exposed vaccinees. Participants were mostly white British, with more females than males. The authors suggested clonal diversity may have been underestimated. The vaccine-associated CD4 TCRs covered the entire spike protein, and the dominant responses fell in regions 160-218 and 743-854. After two AZD1222 doses, both the breadth and the depth of spike-specific TCRs were significantly higher than at day 0 and than in MenACWY recipients. Nearly half of unique spike-specific TCRs reportedly recognized epitopes outside regions mutated in the B.1.351 and B.1.1.7 variants.

The CDR3 regions of human TCRbeta chains were analyzed by immunosequencing. The original pipeline was this. Repertoire TCRs were checked for matches against a reference library of SARS-CoV-2-specific TCRs that had been generated using the MIRA antigen-specificity platform. Breadth meant the fraction of unique TCRs that were SARS-CoV-2-associated, whereas depth meant the fraction of total T cells that were SARS-CoV-2-associated. Using the MIRA data, every spike-specific TCR was mapped to the spike region that the TCR reacted to and assigned to either a CD4 or a CD8 class. Log10-transformed breadth and depth values were compared by one-way ANOVA with Sidak's multiple comparisons tests. TCRdb obtained this table from immuneACCESS and retained in-frame rearrangements with V and J assigned. These tables miss some clones; where compared with another copy, unresolved V genes account for less than half of the shortfall, and the remainder is unexplained. Clonal size and the V and J genes are those of that table, whereas D and trimming came from the DNA. This sample gives 150,000 to 200,000 clones in total; 88% of them show up just once. Clones ranked in the top ten supply around a tenth of the sample.

The germline V gene encodes CDR1 LGHNT and CDR2 FRNRAP. V and J lose 3 bases and 10 bases, and a span of 17 bases separates them. Inclusive of the bounding cysteine and phenylalanine, the CDR3 is 14 residues long. Of the read, only the CDR3 DNA is kept; its 42 bases are in frame from base 1. The intended sense of this specimen's time point label: about 28 days (+/-7) after the second vaccine dose. AZD1222 recipients whose second dose came at about 4 weeks and those whose second dose came at about 12 weeks were combined into one group, since spike-specific TCR depth and breadth did not differ between the two schedules. Samples from vaccinated people were obtained from the UK trials COV001 and COV002, which included a single-blind randomized controlled phase 2/3 trial of AZD1222 (ChAdOx1 nCoV-19) in healthy adults. For TCRbeta chain sequencing, PBMC samples from trial participants were taken at day 0 and at day 28 after the second dose.

The TCR originated in an adult who received the AZD1222 COVID-19 vaccine. The rearranged chain carries TRBV12-5 and TRBJ2-3; the D segment might be TRBD1 or TRBD2, since each matches 5 bases. The sample was peripheral blood, taken 28 days after the second AZD1222 dose. The CDR3 in this case is CASGFQLGDGSQYF. The base sequence is TGTGCTAGTGGTTTTCAACTGGGGGATGGGTCGCAGTATTTT.